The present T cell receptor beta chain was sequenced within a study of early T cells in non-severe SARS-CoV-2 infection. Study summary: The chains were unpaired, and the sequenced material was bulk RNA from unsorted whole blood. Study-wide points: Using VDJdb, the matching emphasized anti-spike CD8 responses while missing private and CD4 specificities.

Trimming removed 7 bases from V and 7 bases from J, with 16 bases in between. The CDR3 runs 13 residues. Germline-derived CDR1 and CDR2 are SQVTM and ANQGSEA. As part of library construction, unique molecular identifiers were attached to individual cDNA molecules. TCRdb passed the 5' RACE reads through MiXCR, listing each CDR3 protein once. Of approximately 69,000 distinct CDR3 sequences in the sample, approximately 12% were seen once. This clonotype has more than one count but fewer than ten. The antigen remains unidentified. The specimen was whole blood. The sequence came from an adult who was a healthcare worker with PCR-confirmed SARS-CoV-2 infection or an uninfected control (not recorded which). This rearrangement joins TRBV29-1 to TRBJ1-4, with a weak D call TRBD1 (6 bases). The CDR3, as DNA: TGCAGCGCGGGGGCGGGTTCGGTTGAAAAACTGTTTTTT. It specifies CSAGAGSVEKLFF.